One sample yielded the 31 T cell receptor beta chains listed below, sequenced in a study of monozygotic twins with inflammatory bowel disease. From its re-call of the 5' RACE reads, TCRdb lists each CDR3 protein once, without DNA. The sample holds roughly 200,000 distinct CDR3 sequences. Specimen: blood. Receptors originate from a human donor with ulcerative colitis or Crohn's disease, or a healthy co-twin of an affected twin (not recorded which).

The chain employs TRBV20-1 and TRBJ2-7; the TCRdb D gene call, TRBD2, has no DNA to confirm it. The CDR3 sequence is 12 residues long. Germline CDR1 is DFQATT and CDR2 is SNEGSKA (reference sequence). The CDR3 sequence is CSATGGRYEQYF.

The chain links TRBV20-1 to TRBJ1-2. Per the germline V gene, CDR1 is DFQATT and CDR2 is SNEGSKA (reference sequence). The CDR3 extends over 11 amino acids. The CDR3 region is CSARVTTGYTF.

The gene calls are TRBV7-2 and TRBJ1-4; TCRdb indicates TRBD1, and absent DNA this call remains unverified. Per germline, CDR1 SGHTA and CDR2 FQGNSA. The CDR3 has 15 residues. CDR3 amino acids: CASSTNRGPNEKLFF.

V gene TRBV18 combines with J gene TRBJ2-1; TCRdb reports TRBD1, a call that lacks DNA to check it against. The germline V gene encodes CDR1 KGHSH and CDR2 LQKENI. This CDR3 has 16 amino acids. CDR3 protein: CASSPTQGVPYNEQFF.

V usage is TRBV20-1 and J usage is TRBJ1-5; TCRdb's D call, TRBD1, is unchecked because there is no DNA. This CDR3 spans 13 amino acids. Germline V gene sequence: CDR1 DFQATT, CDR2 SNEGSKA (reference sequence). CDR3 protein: CSAARGSNQPQHF.

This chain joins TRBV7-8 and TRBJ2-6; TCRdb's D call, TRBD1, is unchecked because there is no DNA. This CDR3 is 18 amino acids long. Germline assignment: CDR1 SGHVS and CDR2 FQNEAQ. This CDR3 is CASSAYRVLYSGANVLTF. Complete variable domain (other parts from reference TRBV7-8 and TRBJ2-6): GAGVSQSPRYKVAKRGQDVALRCDPISGHVSLFWYQQALGQGPEFLTYFQNEAQLDKSGLPSDRFFAERPEGSVSTLKIQRTQQEDSAVYLCASSAYRVLYSGANVLTFGAGSRLTVL.

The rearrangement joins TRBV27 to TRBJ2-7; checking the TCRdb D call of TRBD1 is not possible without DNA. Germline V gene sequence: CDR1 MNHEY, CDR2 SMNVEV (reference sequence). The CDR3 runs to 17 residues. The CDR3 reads CASSLAGQGIESYEQYF.

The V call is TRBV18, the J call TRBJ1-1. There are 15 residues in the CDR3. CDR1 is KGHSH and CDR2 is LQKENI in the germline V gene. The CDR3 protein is CASSPLSGWVTEAFF.

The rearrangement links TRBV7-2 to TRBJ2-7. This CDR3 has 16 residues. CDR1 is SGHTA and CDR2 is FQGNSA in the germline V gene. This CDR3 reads CASSSTRQSILYEQYF. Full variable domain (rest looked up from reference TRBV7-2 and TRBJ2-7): GAGVSQSPSNKVTEKGKDVELRCDPISGHTALYWYRQSLGQGLEFLIYFQGNSAPDKSGLPSDRFSAERTGGSVSTLTIQRTQQEDSAVYLCASSSTRQSILYEQYFGPGTRLTVT.

The CDR3 here is CASRKGQGTDTQYF. The V and J genes are TRBV2 and TRBJ2-3; TCRdb designates TRBD1, a call that cannot be tested without DNA. The germline CDR1 and CDR2 sequences are SNHLY and FYNNEI. This CDR3 has 14 residues.

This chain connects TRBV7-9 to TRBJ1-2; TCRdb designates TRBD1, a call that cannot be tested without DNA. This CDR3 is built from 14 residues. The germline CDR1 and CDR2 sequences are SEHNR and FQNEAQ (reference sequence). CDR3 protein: CASSLEGTVYGYTF.

The CDR3 reads CASSWTGVAGELFF. The gene calls are TRBV13 and TRBJ2-2; TCRdb's assignment of TRBD1 cannot be checked, as there is no DNA. Germline V gene lookup returns CDR1 PRHDT and CDR2 FYEKMQ (reference sequence). This CDR3 spans 14 amino acids.

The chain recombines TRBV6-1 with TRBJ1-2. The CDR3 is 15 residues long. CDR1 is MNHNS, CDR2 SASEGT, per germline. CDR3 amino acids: CASSEQHGFNYGYTF.

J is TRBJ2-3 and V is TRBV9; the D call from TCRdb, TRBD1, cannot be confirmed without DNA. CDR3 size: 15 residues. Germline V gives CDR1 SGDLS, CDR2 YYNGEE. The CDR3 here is CASSAGGSYTDTQYF.

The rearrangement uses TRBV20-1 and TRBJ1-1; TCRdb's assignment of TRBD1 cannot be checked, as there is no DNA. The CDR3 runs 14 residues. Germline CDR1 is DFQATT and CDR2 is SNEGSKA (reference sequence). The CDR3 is CSAREGGPNTEAFF.

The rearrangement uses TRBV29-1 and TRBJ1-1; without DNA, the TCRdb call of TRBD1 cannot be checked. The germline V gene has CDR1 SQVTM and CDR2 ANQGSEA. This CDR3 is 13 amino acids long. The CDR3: CSVSDRGNTEAFF.

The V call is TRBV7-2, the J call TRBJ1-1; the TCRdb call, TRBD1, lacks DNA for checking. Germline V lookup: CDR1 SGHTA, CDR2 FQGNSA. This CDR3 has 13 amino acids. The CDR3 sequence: CASSFPGVPEAFF.

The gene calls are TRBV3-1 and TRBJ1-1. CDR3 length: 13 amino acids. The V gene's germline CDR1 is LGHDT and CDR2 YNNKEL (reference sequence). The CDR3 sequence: CASSQVPAWKAFF.

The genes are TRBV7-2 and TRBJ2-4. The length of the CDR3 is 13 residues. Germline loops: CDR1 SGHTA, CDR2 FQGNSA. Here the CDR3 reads CASRSDPRSIQYF.

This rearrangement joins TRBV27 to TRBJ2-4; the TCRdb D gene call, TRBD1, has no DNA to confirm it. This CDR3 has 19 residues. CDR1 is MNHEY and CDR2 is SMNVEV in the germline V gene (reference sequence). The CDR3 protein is CASSSSGQVGVLAKNIQYF.

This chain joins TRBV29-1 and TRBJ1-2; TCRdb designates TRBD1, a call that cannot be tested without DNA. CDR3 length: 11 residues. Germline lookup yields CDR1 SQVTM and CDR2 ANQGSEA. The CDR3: CSAGDSYGYTF.

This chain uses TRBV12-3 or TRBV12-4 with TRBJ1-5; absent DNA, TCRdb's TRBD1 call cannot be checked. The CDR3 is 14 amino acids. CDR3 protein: CASRPGQGGQPQHF.

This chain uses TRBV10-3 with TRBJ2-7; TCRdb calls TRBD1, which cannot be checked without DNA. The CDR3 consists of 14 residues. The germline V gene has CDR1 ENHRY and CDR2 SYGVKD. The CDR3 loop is CAIKRGGNSYEQYF.

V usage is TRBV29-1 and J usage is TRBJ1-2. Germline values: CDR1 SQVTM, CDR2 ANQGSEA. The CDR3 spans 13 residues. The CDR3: CSVEAGLGYGYTF.

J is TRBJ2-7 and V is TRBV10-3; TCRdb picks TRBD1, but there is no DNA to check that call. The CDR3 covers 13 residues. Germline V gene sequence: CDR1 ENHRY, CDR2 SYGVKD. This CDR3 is CATQGGSSYEQYF.

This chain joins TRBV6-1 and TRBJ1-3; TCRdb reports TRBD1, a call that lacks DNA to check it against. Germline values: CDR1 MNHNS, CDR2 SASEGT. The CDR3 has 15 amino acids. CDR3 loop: CASSLGGVSGNTIYF.

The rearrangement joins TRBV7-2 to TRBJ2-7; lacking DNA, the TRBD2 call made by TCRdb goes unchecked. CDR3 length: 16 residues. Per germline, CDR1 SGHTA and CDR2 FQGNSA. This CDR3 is CASSLARLAEAYEQYF.

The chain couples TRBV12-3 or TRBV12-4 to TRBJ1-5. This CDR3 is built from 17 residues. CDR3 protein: CASSPLWGTNSNQPQHF.

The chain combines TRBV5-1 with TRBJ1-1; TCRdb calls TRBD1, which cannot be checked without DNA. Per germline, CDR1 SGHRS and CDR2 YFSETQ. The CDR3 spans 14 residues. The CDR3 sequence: CASSPLLRNTEAFF.

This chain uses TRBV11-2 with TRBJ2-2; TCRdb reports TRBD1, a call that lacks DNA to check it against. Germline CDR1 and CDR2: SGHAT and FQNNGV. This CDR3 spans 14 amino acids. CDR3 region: CASRPDRNTGELFF.

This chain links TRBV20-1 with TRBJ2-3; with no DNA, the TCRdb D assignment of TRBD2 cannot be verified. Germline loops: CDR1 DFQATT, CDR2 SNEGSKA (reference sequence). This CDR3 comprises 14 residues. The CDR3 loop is CSARSSGASDTQYF.